The sequence of this T cell receptor (beta chain) was determined in a study of multiple sclerosis patients with progressive multifocal leukoencephalopathy. Study-wide results and caveats: Lower normalized Shannon entropy suggested reduced TRB diversity in most PML patients. Before and during natalizumab, the clones expanded at PML already existed.

Noted time point: time of PML onset. T3 refers to blood collected at the onset of PML. For this clone: The antigen is unknown.

V was pared by 4 bases and J by 1 base, with 4 bases of the junction left unmatched. CDR3 length: 15 amino acids. Per germline, CDR1 SNHLY and CDR2 FYNNEI. Spiked into each PCR were synthetic inline TR CDR3 controls of all V-J pairings. Clones were read by immunoSEQ multiplex PCR, and TCRdb kept only the in-frame ones, dropping some. Counted here are 30,000 to 35,000 clones, more than 85% occurring once; the ten biggest clones make up about 3.3%. The rearrangement joins TRBV2 to TRBJ2-7, with 10 bases fitting TRBD1. The source was PBMCs, collected from a patient treated with natalizumab. The source is a human donor with progressive multifocal leukoencephalopathy. CDR3 region: CASSADRGGSYEQYF. The CDR3 DNA is TGTGCCAGCAGTGCGGACAGGGGGGGGTCCTACGAGCAGTACTTC.